A single sample gave rise to the 8 T cell receptor beta chains below, sequenced in a study of T cell changes during pregnancy in multiple sclerosis. Profiled with immunoSEQ multiplex PCR; TCRdb holds only in-frame clones, not every one. The sample has about 70,000 clones; around nine tenths are singletons. The input for sequencing was peripheral blood, taken in the third trimester of pregnancy. These receptor sequences come from a female donor with multiple sclerosis, enrolled in a pregnancy study.

The rearrangement uses TRBV29-1 and TRBJ2-7; 9 positions agree with TRBD1. After removal of 8 bases from V and 6 bases from J, the junction contained 8 bases not matched to a gene. The CDR3 has 12 residues. Germline V lookup: CDR1 SQVTM, CDR2 ANQGSEA. CDR3 in DNA: TGCAGCTCGGGGACAGGGCTGGCCGAGCAGTACTTC. Amino acid sequence: CSSGTGLAEQYF.

The V and J genes are TRBV30 and TRBJ1-2; 7 bases are a match to TRBD1. V trimming: 4 bases; J trimming: 0 bases; junction bases outside the gene matches: 14. CDR1 is GTSNPN and CDR2 is SVGIG in the germline V gene (reference sequence). This CDR3 is built from 17 residues. Here the CDR3 reads CAWTLGTGAITNYGYTF. Written as DNA, the CDR3 is TGTGCCTGGACGTTGGGAACAGGGGCTATAACTAACTATGGCTACACCTTC.

The gene calls are TRBV7-6 and TRBJ2-1, with a tentative D call TRBD2 (5 bases). The germline gives CDR1 SGHVS, CDR2 FNYEAQ. V was pared by 4 bases and J by 4 bases, with 14 bases between. The CDR3 has 15 residues. CDR3 DNA sequence: TGTGCCAGCAGCTCCCACGAGGGCTGGTACAATGAGCAGTTCTTC. Its translation: CASSSHEGWYNEQFF.

The CDR3: CASSQDADYSYEQYF. CDR3 bases: TGCGCCAGCAGCCAAGATGCGGACTACTCCTACGAGCAGTACTTC. The chain is built from TRBV4-1 and TRBJ2-7, with D tentatively TRBD2 (6 bases). CDR1 MGHRA and CDR2 YSYEKL come from the germline V gene. This CDR3 is built from 15 residues. Trimming took off 0 bases at V and 0 bases at J, with 9 bases between the two ends.

CDR3 DNA sequence: TGTGCCAGCAGTTTCCCCGGACTAGCGGGAGGGTACGAGCAGTACTTC. It specifies CASSFPGLAGGYEQYF. The rearrangement links TRBV28 to TRBJ2-7; 15 bases line up with TRBD2. V dropped 3 bases and J dropped 4; count of bases not matched to a gene: 4. Germline V gives CDR1 MDHEN, CDR2 SYDVKM. This CDR3 spans 16 amino acids.

The chain uses TRBV5-5 and TRBJ2-1, with a possible D match to TRBD1 (6 bases). V was trimmed by 4 bases and J by 5 bases, leaving 13 bases between them. Germline V gene sequence: CDR1 SGHKS, CDR2 YYEKEE (reference sequence). The CDR3 has 14 amino acids. The CDR3 bases are TGTGCCAGCAGCCCTACAGGGACCCACAATGAGCAGTTCTTC. Translating it yields CASSPTGTHNEQFF.

This chain joins TRBV21-1 and TRBJ2-1; the D call of TRBD2 is as the table states it, not checked on the DNA. TRBV21-1 is a listed pseudogene. The CDR3 runs to 15 residues. This CDR3 reads CASSKDAGVCNEQFF. CDR3 nucleotides: TGTGCCAGCAGCAAAGATGCGGGAGTTTGCAATGAGCAGTTCTTC.

The rearrangement uses TRBV19 and TRBJ2-1; 13 nucleotides agree with TRBD2. The junction had 7 bases not matched to a gene; V was cut back by 5 bases and J by 0 bases. The CDR3 totals 18 residues. Germline V gene data show CDR1 as LNHDA and CDR2 as SQIVND (reference sequence). In nucleotides, the CDR3 is TGTGCCAGTAGTTGGGGACTAGCGGGATTCTTCTCCTACAATGAGCAGTTCTTC. The encoded protein is CASSWGLAGFFSYNEQFF.